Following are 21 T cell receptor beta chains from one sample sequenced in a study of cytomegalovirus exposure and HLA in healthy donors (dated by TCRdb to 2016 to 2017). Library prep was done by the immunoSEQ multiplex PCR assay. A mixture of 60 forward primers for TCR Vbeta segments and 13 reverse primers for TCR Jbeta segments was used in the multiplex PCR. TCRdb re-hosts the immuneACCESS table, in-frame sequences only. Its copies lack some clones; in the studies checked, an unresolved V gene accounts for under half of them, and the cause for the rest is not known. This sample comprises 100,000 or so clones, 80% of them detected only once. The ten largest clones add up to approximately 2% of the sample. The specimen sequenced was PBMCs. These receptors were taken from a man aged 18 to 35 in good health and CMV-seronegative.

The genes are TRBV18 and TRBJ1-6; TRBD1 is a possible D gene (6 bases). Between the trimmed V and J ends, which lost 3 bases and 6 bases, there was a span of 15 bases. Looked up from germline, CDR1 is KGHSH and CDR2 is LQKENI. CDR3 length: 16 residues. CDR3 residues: CASSPPTNRVNSPLHF. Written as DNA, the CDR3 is TGTGCCAGCTCACCGCCCACGAACAGGGTTAATTCACCCCTCCACTTT.

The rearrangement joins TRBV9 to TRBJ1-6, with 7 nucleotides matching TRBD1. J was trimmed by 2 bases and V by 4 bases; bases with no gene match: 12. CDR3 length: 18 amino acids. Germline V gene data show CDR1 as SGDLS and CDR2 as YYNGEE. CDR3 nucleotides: TGTGCCAGCAGCCCAGGGGGGTTACCTAATGCCTATAATTCACCCCTCCACTTT. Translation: CASSPGGLPNAYNSPLHF. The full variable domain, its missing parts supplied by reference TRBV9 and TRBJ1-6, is DSGVTQTPKHLITATGQRVTLRCSPRSGDLSVYWYQQSLDQGLQFLIQYYNGEERAKGNILERFSAQQFPDLHSELNLSSLELGDSALYFCASSPGGLPNAYNSPLHFGNGTRLTVT.

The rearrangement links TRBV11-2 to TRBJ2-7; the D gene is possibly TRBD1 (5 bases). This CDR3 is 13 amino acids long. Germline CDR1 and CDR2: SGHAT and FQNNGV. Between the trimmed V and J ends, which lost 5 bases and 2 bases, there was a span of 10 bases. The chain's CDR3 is CASSATGTYEQYF. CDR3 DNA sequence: TGTGCCAGCAGCGCCACAGGTACCTACGAGCAGTACTTC. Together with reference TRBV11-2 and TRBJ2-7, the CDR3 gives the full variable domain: EAGVAQSPRYKIIEKRQSVAFWCNPISGHATLYWYQQILGQGPKLLIQFQNNGVVDDSQLPKDRFSAERLKGVDSTLKIQPAKLEDSAVYLCASSATGTYEQYFGPGTRLTVT.

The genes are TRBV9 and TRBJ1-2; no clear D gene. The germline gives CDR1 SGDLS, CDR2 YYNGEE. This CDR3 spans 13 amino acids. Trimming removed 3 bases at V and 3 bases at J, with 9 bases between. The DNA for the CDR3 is TGTGCCAGCAGCGAGGCAGGCCACTATGGCTACACCTTC. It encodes CASSEAGHYGYTF.

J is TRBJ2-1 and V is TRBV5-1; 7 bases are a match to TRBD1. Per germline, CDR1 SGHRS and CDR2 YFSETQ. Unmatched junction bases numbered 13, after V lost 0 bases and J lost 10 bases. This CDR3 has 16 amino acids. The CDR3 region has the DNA TGCGCCAGCAGCTTGGGACAGGGTGGTAGGGGAAGCGAGCAGTTCTTC. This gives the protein CASSLGQGGRGSEQFF.

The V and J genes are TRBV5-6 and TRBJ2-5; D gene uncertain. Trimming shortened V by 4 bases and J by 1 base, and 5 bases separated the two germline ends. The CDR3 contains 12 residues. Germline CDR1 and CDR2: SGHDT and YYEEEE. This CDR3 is CASSVLQETQYF. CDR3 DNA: TGTGCCAGCAGCGTACTCCAAGAGACCCAGTACTTC.

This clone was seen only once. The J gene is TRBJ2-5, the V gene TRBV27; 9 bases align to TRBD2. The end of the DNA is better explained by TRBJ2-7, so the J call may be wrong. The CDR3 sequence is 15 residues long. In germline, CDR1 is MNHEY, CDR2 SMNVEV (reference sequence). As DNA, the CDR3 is TGTGCCAGCAGCACTATAGCGGGGGCCGATTACGAGCAGTACTTC. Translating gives CASSTIAGADYEQYF.

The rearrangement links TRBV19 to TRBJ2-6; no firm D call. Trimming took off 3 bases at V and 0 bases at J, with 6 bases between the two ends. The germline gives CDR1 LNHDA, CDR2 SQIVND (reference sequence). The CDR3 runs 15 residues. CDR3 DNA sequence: TGTGCCAGTAGTATCGGTGACTCTGGGGCCAACGTCCTGACTTTC. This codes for CASSIGDSGANVLTF.

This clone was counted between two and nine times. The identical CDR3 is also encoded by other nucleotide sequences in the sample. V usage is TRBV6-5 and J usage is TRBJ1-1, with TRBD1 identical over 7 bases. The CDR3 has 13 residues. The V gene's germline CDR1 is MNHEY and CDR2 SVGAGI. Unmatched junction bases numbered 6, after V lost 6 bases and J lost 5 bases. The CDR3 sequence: CASRMTGTTEAFF. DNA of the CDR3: TGTGCCAGCAGGATGACAGGGACGACTGAAGCTTTCTTT.

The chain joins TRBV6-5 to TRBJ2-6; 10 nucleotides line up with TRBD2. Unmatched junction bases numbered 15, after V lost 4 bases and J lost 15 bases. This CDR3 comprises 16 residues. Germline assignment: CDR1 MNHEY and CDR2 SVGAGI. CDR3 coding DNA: TGTGCCAGCAGTTTACCTTCCGGGACTAGCGTTTCACCCCTGACTTTC. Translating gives CASSLPSGTSVSPLTF.

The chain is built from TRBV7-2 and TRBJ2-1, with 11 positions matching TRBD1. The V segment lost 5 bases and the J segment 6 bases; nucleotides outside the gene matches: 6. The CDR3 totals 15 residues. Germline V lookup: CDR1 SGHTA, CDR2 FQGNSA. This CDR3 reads CASSPGGQGANEQFF. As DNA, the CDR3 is TGTGCCAGCAGCCCAGGAGGACAGGGGGCCAATGAGCAGTTCTTC. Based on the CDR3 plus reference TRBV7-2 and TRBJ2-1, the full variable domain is GAGVSQSPSNKVTEKGKDVELRCDPISGHTALYWYRQSLGQGLEFLIYFQGNSAPDKSGLPSDRFSAERTGGSVSTLTIQRTQQEDSAVYLCASSPGGQGANEQFFGPGTRLTVL.

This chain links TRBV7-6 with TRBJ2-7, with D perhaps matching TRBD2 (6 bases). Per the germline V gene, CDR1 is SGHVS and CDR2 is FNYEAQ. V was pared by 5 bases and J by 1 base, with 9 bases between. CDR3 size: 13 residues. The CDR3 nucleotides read TGTGCCAGCAGCCACGGGGGTTCCTACGAGCAGTACTTC. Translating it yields CASSHGGSYEQYF. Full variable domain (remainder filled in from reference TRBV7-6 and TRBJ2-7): GAGVSQSPRYKVTKRGQDVALRCDPISGHVSLYWYRQALGQGPEFLTYFNYEAQQDKSGLPNDRFSAERPEGSISTLTIQRTEQRDSAMYRCASSHGGSYEQYFGPGTRLTVT.

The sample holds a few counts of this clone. CDR3 amino acids: CASTRDRVHTGELFF. CDR3 sequence (DNA): TGTGCCAGCACTAGGGACAGGGTACACACCGGGGAGCTGTTTTTT. The chain joins TRBV6-1 to TRBJ2-2; 9 bases match TRBD1. This CDR3 contains 15 residues. After removal of 7 bases from V and 3 bases from J, the junction contained 6 bases not matched to a gene. Germline V lookup: CDR1 MNHNS, CDR2 SASEGT.

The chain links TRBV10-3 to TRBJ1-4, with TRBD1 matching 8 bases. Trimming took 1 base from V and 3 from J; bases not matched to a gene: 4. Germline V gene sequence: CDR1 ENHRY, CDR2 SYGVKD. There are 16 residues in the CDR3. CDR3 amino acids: CAISEWQGAANEKLFF. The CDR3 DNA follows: TGTGCCATCAGTGAGTGGCAGGGGGCTGCTAATGAAAAACTGTTTTTT.

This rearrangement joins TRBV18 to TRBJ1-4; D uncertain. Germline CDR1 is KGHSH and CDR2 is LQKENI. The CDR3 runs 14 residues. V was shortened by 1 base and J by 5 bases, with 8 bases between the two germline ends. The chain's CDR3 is CASSPQQKNEKLFF. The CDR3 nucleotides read TGTGCCAGCTCACCACAACAGAAGAATGAAAAACTGTTTTTT.

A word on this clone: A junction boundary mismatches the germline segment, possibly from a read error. In DNA form, the CDR3 reads TGTTCCAGCAGTAGGGACAGCTACGAGCAGTACTTC. Amino acids: CSSSRDSYEQYF. The V and J genes are TRBV7-9 and TRBJ2-5, with 7 bases fitting TRBD1. With the DNA end fitting TRBJ2-7 better, the J assignment may be wrong. This CDR3 contains 12 residues. Germline CDR1 is SEHNR and CDR2 is FQNEAQ (reference sequence).

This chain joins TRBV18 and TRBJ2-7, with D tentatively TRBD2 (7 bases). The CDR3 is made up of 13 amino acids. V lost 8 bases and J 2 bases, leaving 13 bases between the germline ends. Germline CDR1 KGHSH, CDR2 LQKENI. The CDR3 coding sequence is TGTGCCAGCGGGTTCGGGGGGCCCTACGAGCAGTACTTC. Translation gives CASGFGGPYEQYF.

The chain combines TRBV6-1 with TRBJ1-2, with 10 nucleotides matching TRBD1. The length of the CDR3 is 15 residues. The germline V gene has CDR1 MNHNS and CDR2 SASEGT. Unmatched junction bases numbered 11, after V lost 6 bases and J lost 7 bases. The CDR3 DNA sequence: TGTGCCAGCAGGCAACTCTTGACAGGGGGCGTTGGCTACACCTTC. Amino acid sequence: CASRQLLTGGVGYTF.

The CDR3 protein is CAWSLQGASSGNTIYF. CDR3 bases: TGTGCCTGGAGTCTCCAGGGGGCCAGCTCTGGAAACACCATATATTTT. The chain uses TRBV30 and TRBJ1-3, with 8 positions matching TRBD1. With V trimmed by 2 bases and J by 0 bases, 6 bases remained unmatched. The CDR3 has 16 amino acids. From germline, CDR1 is GTSNPN and CDR2 SVGIG (reference sequence).

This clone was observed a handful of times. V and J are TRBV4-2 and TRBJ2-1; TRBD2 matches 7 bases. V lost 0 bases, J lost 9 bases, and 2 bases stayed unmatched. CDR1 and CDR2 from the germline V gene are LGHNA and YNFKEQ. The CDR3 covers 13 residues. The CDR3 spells CASSQDGGGEQFF. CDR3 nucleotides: TGTGCCAGCAGCCAAGATGGGGGGGGTGAGCAGTTCTTC.

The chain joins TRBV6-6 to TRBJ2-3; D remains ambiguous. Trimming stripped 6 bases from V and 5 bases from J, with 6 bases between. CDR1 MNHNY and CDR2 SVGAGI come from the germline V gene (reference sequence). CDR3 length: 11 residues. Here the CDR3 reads CASRRRDTQYF. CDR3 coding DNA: TGTGCCAGCAGAAGGAGAGATACGCAGTATTTT.